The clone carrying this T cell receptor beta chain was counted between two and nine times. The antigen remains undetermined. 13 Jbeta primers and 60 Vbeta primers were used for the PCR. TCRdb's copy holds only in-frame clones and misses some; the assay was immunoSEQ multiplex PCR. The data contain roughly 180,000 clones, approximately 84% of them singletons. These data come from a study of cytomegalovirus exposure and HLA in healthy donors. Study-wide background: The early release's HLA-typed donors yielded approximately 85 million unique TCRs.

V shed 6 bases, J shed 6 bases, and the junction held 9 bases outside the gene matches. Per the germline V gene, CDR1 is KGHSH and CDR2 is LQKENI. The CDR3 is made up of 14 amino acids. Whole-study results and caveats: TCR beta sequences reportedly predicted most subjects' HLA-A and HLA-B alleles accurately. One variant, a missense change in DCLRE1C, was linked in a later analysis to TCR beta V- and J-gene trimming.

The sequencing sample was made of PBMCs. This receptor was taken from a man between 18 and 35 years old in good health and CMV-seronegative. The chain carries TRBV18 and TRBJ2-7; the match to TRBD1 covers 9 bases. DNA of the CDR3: TGTGCCAGCTCGCCCGGACAGGGGAATTTCGAGCAGTACTTC. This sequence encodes CASSPGQGNFEQYF.